This TCR beta chain was profiled in a study of yellow fever vaccine responses in identical twins. Points from the study as a whole: Twins' vaccine T cell response reportedly seemed partly convergent, partly personalized.

CDR1 is SGHDT and CDR2 is YYEEEE in the germline V gene. Trimming removed 4 bases at V and 3 bases at J, with 13 bases between. The CDR3 is 14 amino acids. In the case of this clonotype: The antigen is unknown.

TCRdb ran MiXCR on the RT-PCR reads and lists one entry per CDR3 protein. The table shows about 2,500 distinct CDR3 sequences, with over 65% occurring only once. The receptor was isolated from a woman aged 18-29 years who received the yellow fever vaccine. Specimen: T cells from blood (PBMCs), unsorted or a sorted subset (not recorded which), collected before or after yellow fever vaccination (not recorded which). V usage is TRBV5-6 and J usage is TRBJ1-2, with TRBD1 as a possible D gene (5 bases). CDR3 sequence reads: CASSPGRGDYGYTF. CDR3 coding DNA: TGTGCCAGCAGCCCCGGTAGGGGCGACTATGGCTACACCTTC.